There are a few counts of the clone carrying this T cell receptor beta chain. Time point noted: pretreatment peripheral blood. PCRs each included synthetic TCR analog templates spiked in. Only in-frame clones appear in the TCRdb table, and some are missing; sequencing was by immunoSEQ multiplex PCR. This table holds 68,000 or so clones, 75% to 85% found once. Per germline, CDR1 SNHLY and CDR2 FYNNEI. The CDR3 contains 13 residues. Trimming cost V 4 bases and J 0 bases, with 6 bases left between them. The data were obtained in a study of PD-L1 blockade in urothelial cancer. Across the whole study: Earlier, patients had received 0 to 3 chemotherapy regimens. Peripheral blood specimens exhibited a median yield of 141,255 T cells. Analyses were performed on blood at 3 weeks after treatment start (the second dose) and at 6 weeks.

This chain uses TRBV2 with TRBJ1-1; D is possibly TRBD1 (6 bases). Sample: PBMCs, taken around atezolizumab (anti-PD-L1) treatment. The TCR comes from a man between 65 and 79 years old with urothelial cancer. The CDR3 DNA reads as TGTGCCAGCAGTGGGACAGTGAACACTGAAGCTTTCTTT. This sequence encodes CASSGTVNTEAFF.